The clone carrying this T cell receptor beta chain has a count of ten or more. The sample belongs to a study of T cells after yellow fever vaccination. V lost 3 bases, J lost 6 bases, and 20 bases lay in between. This CDR3 has 15 amino acids. CDR1 and CDR2 from the germline V gene are SQVTM and ANQGSEA. Making TCR cDNA involved 5'RACE template switching, which added UMIs and a universal primer site. Via MiXCR, TCRdb re-called the 5' RACE reads, giving one row per CDR3 protein. Of some 130,000 distinct CDR3 sequences in the sample, 5% to 8% were seen once. V and J are TRBV29-1 and TRBJ1-1; D may be TRBD1 (5 bases). The sequencing used CD4+ T cells sorted from PBMCs, collected 10 days after the yellow fever booster vaccination. The source is a man aged 25 to 45 who received the YFV17D yellow fever vaccine. In nucleotides, the CDR3 is TGCAGCGTTGATAATTCTGCAGGGACTGTCTCTGAAGCTTTCTTT. Residues: CSVDNSAGTVSEAFF.